The 5 T cell receptor beta chains presented below share a single source sample, sequenced in a study of a mutant IDH1 vaccine in newly diagnosed glioma. Sample time point: week 23, last vaccination. The study gave 300 ug of mutant IDH1 20-mer peptide per vaccine dose, with topical imiquimod. These receptors have no known antigen. The method was immunoSEQ multiplex PCR; TCRdb's version includes in-frame clones alone and lacks a portion of them. The sample consists of roughly 76,000 clones, over 75% of them appearing once. The input for sequencing was PBMCs, taken from a glioma patient whose treatment included an IDH1 peptide vaccine. All receptors derive from a man in his thirties or forties with glioma. Some clones in this sample may be carry-over from other donors' samples.

The gene calls are TRBV10-3 and TRBJ2-3; 7 nucleotides match TRBD1. V was clipped by 5 bases and J by 0 bases; unmatched bases: 8. The CDR3 totals 16 residues. Per the germline V gene, CDR1 is ENHRY and CDR2 is SYGVKD. CDR3 region: CAISSDRAFSTDTQYF. CDR3 nucleotide sequence: TGTGCCATCAGTTCTGACAGGGCTTTTAGCACAGATACGCAGTATTTT.

V usage is TRBV9 and J usage is TRBJ2-7, with 8 positions matching TRBD2. The germline V gene encodes CDR1 SGDLS and CDR2 YYNGEE. The CDR3 sequence is 15 residues long. Trimming removed 3 bases from V and 2 bases from J; junction bases left unmatched: 7. CDR3 region: CASSATSGGTYEQYF. For the CDR3, the DNA is TGTGCCAGCAGCGCCACTAGCGGAGGTACCTACGAGCAGTACTTC.

This clone came up a few times. The chain combines TRBV13 with TRBJ1-1, with D possibly being TRBD1 (6 bases). Germline V gene lookup returns CDR1 PRHDT and CDR2 FYEKMQ (reference sequence). The CDR3 extends over 13 amino acids. V lost 3 bases and J 4 bases, leaving 9 bases between the germline ends. In DNA, the CDR3 is TGTGCCAGCAGCTTTGGGGGGGCCACTGAAGCTTTCTTT. It is translated as CASSFGGATEAFF.

On this clone itself: Other DNA sequences in the sample encode the same CDR3. V usage is TRBV7-2 and J usage is TRBJ2-7; the D is unclear. Germline-derived CDR1 and CDR2 are SGHTA and FQGNSA. The CDR3 loop spans 14 amino acids. With 3 bases removed from V and 0 bases from J, the gap between germline ends came to 9 bases. Here the CDR3 reads CASSFRISSYEQYF. DNA of the CDR3: TGTGCCAGCAGCTTCCGAATTAGCTCCTACGAGCAGTACTTC.

V usage is TRBV5-5 and J usage is TRBJ2-1; D ambiguous. Trimming shortened V by 7 bases and J by 0 bases, and 14 bases separated the two germline ends. The length of the CDR3 is 15 residues. CDR1 SGHKS and CDR2 YYEKEE come from the germline V gene (reference sequence). The CDR3 DNA follows: TGTGCCAGCTTCAGAACCTTGAACTCCTACAATGAGCAGTTCTTC. Translated, it gives CASFRTLNSYNEQFF.